This T cell receptor (beta chain) emerged from a study of T cell changes during pregnancy in multiple sclerosis. Germline V CDR1 and CDR2: SQVTM, ANQGSEA. The V gene lost 1 base and the J gene lost 1 base, with 5 bases spanning the gap. CDR3 size: 13 residues. Assay used: immunoSEQ multiplex PCR; TCRdb lists only in-frame clones, some missing. In the table there are under 65,000 clones, roughly 90% of which are singletons. The rearrangement links TRBV29-1 to TRBJ1-3; D unresolved. The specimen was CD4+ T cells from peripheral blood mononuclear cells, collected after pregnancy. The origin of this receptor is a female donor with multiple sclerosis, enrolled in a pregnancy study. Here the CDR3 DNA reads TGCAGCGTTGAAGGAGGGTCTGGAAACACCATATATTTT. Translating gives CSVEGGSGNTIYF.